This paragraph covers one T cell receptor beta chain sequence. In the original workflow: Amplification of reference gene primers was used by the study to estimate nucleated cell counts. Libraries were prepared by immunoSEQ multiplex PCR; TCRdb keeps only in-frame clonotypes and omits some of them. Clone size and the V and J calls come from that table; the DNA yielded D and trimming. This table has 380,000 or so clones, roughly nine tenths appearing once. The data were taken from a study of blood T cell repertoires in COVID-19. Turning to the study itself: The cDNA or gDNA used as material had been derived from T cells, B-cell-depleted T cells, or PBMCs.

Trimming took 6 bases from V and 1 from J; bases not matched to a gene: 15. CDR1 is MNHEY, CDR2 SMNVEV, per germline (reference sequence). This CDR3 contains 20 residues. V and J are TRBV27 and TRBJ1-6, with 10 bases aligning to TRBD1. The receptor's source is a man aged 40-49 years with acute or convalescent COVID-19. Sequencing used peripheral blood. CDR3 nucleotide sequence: TGTGCCAGCAGACAAGTGGGGACAGGGGTTAAAGGATCCTATAATTCACCCCTCCACTTT. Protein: CASRQVGTGVKGSYNSPLHF.